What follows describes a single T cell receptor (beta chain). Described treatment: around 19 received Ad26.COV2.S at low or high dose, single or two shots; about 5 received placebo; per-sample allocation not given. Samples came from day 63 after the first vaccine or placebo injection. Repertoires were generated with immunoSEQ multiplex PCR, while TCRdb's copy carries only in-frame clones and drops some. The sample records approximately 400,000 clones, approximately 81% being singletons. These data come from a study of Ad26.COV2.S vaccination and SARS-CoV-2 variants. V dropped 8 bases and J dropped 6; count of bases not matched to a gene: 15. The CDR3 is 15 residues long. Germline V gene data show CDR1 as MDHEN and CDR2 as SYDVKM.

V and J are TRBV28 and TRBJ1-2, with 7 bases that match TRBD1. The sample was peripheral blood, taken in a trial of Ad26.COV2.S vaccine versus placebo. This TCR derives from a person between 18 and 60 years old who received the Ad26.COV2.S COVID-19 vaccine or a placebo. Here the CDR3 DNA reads TGTGCCAGCGGGGGCGGGAGGGGGCGAGGAGATGGCTACACCTTC. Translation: CASGGGRGRGDGYTF.